The next 11 T cell receptor beta chains were all read from a single sample in a study of cytomegalovirus exposure and HLA in healthy donors (dated by TCRdb to 2015 to 2018). The receptor library was made with the immunoSEQ multiplex PCR assay. TCRdb limited this immuneACCESS table to in-frame rearrangements with V and J called. A share of clones is missing; checked studies link under half to unresolved V genes, and the rest is unexplained. In this sample the table shows about 340,000 clones, more than 80% of which occur a single time. Of the sample, about 0.8% falls within the top ten clones. Material for sequencing was PBMCs. These receptors all stem from a woman younger than 30 in good health and CMV-seronegative.

This clone was found once. The chain joins TRBV10-3 to TRBJ2-1; D unclear. This CDR3 has 12 amino acids. Germline CDR1 is ENHRY and CDR2 is SYGVKD. V lost 11 bases and J lost 6, with 14 bases in between. In DNA form, the CDR3 reads TGTGCCGCGGCCGTCGTGGGCAATGAGCAGTTCTTC. Its translation: CAAAVVGNEQFF.

The V call is TRBV7-2, the J call TRBJ1-1; 7 bases agree with TRBD1. CDR3 size: 15 residues. The germline V gene encodes CDR1 SGHTA and CDR2 FQGNSA. V dropped 0 bases and J dropped 7; count of bases not matched to a gene: 8. CDR3 protein: CASSLALLQGIEAFF. The CDR3 region has the DNA TGTGCCAGCAGCTTAGCCTTGCTACAGGGGATTGAAGCTTTCTTT.

This clone was seen a few times. This chain links TRBV5-1 with TRBJ2-5; TRBD1 is a possible D gene (6 bases). The CDR3 covers 14 residues. In germline, CDR1 is SGHRS, CDR2 YFSETQ. V was shortened by 4 bases and J by 1 base, with 11 bases between the two germline ends. CDR3 in DNA: TGCGCCAGCAGCCCCTGGACAGCCCAAGAGACCCAGTACTTC. It encodes CASSPWTAQETQYF.

The chain links TRBV13 to TRBJ2-7; the D gene is possibly TRBD1 (6 bases). Germline CDR1 and CDR2: PRHDT and FYEKMQ (reference sequence). V lost 0 bases, J lost 6 bases, and 6 bases lay in between. This CDR3 region has 12 residues. The CDR3 nucleotides read TGTGCCAGCAGCTTAGGAGGGGGCGAGCAGTACTTC. It is translated as CASSLGGGEQYF.

In regard to this clone: Other DNA sequences in this specimen translate into the identical CDR3. The CDR3 DNA reads TGTGCTAGATCCCTCGACAGGGGGGATGAGACCCAGTACTTC. Translating gives CARSLDRGDETQYF. The chain combines TRBV6-4 with TRBJ2-5; 9 nucleotides align to TRBD1. The germline V gene has CDR1 MRHNA and CDR2 SNTAGT. This CDR3 spans 14 amino acids.

V and J are TRBV14 and TRBJ2-7; 9 bases are a match to TRBD1. Looked up from germline, CDR1 is SGHDN and CDR2 is FVKESK. Trimming took 2 bases from V and 4 from J; bases not matched to a gene: 6. The CDR3 totals 15 residues. The CDR3 spells CASSQQTGGAYEQYF. The CDR3 DNA sequence: TGTGCCAGCAGCCAACAAACAGGGGGCGCGTACGAGCAGTACTTC.

The chain employs TRBV29-1 and TRBJ2-1; tentatively, D is TRBD2 (6 bases). Germline values: CDR1 SQVTM, CDR2 ANQGSEA. Deletions cut 7 bases from V and 4 bases from J, with 17 bases between. The CDR3 has 14 amino acids. In nucleotides, the CDR3 is TGCAGCGGTGGGGCGGCGGGACGGTACAATGAGCAGTTCTTC. Amino acid sequence: CSGGAAGRYNEQFF.

This clone has just a few counts. The chain combines TRBV18 with TRBJ1-2; weak D call: TRBD1 (5 bases). CDR1 is KGHSH, CDR2 LQKENI, per germline. This CDR3 is 10 amino acids long. CDR3 sequence: CPQGSYGYTF. The CDR3 coding sequence is TGTCCTCAGGGATCCTATGGCTACACCTTC.

This clone was seen once. The rearrangement uses TRBV6-5 and TRBJ2-1; D is perhaps TRBD2 (6 bases). Germline CDR1 reads MNHEY; CDR2 reads SVGAGI. CDR3 length: 15 amino acids. Between the trimmed V and J ends, which lost 0 bases and 6 bases, there was a span of 12 bases. The CDR3 DNA is TGTGCCAGCAGTTACTCAACGGGAGCGCTCAATGAGCAGTTCTTC. Residues: CASSYSTGALNEQFF.

This chain uses TRBV10-3 with TRBJ1-4; TRBD1 matches 10 bases. This CDR3 is built from 17 residues. CDR1 is ENHRY and CDR2 is SYGVKD in the germline V gene. The J segment lost 2 bases and the V segment lost 1 base, leaving 4 bases of the junction unmatched. CDR3 in DNA: TGTGCCATCAGTGAGTTTGACAGGGGGCCCACTAATGAAAAACTGTTTTTT. The encoded protein is CAISEFDRGPTNEKLFF.

CDR3 nucleotides: TGTGCCAGCAGAGGAGGGGCCGCGGGTTCCCCCTACGAGCAGTACTTC. Amino acids: CASRGGAAGSPYEQYF. The chain employs TRBV27 and TRBJ2-7, with D possibly being TRBD2 (6 bases). V was shortened by 6 bases and J by 2 bases, with 20 bases between the two germline ends. Germline CDR1 MNHEY, CDR2 SMNVEV (reference sequence). This CDR3 has 16 amino acids.